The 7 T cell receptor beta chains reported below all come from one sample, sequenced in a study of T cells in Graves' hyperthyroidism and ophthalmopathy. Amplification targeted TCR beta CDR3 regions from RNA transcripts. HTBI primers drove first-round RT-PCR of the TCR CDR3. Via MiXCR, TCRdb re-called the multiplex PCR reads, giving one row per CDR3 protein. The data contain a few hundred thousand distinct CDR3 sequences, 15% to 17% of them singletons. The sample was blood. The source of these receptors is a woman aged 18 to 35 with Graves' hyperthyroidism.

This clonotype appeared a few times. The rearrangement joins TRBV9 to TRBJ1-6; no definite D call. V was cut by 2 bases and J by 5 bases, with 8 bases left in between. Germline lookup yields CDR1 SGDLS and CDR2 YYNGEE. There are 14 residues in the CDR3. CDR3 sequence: CASSVAWDNSPLHF. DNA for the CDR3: TGTGCCAGCAGCGTCGCCTGGGATAATTCACCCCTCCACTTT.

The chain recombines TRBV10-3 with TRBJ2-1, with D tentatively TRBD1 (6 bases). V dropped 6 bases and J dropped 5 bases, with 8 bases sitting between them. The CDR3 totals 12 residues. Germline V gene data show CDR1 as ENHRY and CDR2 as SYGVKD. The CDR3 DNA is TGTGCCATCAGCGACAGGAACAATGAGCAGTTCTTC. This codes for CAISDRNNEQFF.

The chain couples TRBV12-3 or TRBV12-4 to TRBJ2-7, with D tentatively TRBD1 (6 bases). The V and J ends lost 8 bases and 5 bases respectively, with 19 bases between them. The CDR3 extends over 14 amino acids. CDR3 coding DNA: TGTGCCAGCTCTGACACCCACAGGGTCCACGAGCAGTACTTC. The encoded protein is CASSDTHRVHEQYF.

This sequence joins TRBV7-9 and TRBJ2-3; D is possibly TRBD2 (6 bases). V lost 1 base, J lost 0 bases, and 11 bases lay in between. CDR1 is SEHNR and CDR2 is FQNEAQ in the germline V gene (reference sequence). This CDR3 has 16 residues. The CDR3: CASSLGREESTDTQYF. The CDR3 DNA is TGTGCCAGCAGCTTAGGGCGGGAAGAGAGCACAGATACGCAGTATTTT. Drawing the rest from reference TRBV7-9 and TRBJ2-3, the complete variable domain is DTGVSQNPRHKITKRGQNVTFRCDPISEHNRLYWYRQTLGQGPEFLTYFQNEAQLEKSRLLSDRFSAERPKGSFSTLEIQRTEQGDSAMYLCASSLGREESTDTQYFGPGTRLTVL.

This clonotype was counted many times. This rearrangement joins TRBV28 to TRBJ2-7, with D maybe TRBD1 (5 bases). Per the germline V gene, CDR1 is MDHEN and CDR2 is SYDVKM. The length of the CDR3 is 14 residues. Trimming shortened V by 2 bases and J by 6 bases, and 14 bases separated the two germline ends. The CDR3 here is CASSLPTTVREQYF. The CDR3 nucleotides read TGTGCCAGCAGTTTACCGACGACAGTACGCGAGCAGTACTTC.

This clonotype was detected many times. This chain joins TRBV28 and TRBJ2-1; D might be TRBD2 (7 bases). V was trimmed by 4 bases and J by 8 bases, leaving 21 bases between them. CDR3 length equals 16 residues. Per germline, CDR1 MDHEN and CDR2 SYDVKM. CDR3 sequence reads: CASSSLGGPAGDEQFF. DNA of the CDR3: TGTGCCAGCAGTTCTCTTGGGGGGCCCGCGGGAGATGAGCAGTTCTTC.

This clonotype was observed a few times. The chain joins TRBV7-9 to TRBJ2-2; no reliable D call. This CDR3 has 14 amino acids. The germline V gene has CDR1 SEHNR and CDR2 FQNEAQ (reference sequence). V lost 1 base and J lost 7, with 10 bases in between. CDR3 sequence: CASSLGDRIGELFF. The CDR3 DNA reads TGTGCCAGCAGCTTAGGAGACCGTATCGGGGAGCTGTTTTTT.